The 2 T cell receptor beta chains below all came from one sample that was sequenced in a study of T-cell reconstitution after alpha-beta-depleted transplantation in children. Unique molecular identifiers tagged the TCRbeta library. TCRdb redid the calling of the PCR reads with MiXCR, one entry per CDR3 protein. The sample lists roughly 310,000 distinct CDR3 sequences; roughly 25% were seen once. The material sequenced was PBMCs, mostly from graft donor cells, taken 180 days after TCRalphabeta/CD19-depleted stem cell transplant. The receptors originated from a male patient younger than 18 who had a stem cell transplant for acute lymphoblastic leukemia, so the T cells may come from the graft donor.

A few counts support this clonotype. This chain links TRBV20-1 with TRBJ1-1; D may be TRBD1 (6 bases). CDR1 and CDR2 from the germline V gene are DFQATT and SNEGSKA (reference sequence). The CDR3 consists of 16 residues. Trimming removed 0 bases at V and 0 bases at J, with 14 bases between. Here the CDR3 DNA reads TGCAGTGCTAGAGATTGGGACGACAGGCTGAACACTGAAGCTTTCTTT. It specifies CSARDWDDRLNTEAFF.

Only a few counts were recorded for this clonotype. V and J are TRBV4-2 and TRBJ2-3; 9 nucleotides agree with TRBD2. The V segment lost 4 bases and the J segment 4 bases; nucleotides outside the gene matches: 6. Germline V CDR1 and CDR2: LGHNA, YNFKEQ. The CDR3 consists of 15 residues. In DNA form, the CDR3 reads TGTGCCAGCAGCCCCATAGCGGGAGCGGCAGATACGCAGTATTTT. Protein product: CASSPIAGAADTQYF.